This T cell receptor beta chain was observed in a study of technical replicates of blood from a handful of donors. The method was immunoSEQ multiplex PCR; TCRdb's version includes in-frame clones alone and lacks a portion of them. The sample shows 70,000 or so clones, approximately 90% of them seen only once. The CDR3 contains 17 residues. Trimming stripped 1 base from V and 4 bases from J, with 19 bases between. The germline CDR1 and CDR2 sequences are MNHEY and SMNVEV (reference sequence). The source material was T cells isolated from PBMCs. This receptor was identified in a human donor in good health. The gene calls are TRBV27 and TRBJ1-1, with D maybe TRBD1 (5 bases). The CDR3 here is CASSLFPPRAGRTEAFF. CDR3 nucleotides: TGTGCCAGCAGTTTATTTCCACCCAGGGCTGGTCGCACTGAAGCTTTCTTT.